This entry concerns a single T cell receptor beta chain. This clonotype appeared a single time. There is no known antigen for this receptor. Base qualities are missing; no much larger clone stands one base away. Donors were a few dozen systemically healthy Caucasian individuals from Russia aged roughly 6 to 90 years. Approximately 9.3 milliliters of peripheral blood were drawn from each donor into EDTA-treated Vacutainer tubes. PBMCs were isolated by Ficoll-Paque density-gradient centrifugation, with at least 7 million obtained per sample. Trizol reagent was used to extract total RNA from the PBMCs, yielding at least 5.5 micrograms per sample. For every donor, an aliquot of PBMCs went through flow cytometry to measure the percentages of naive CD45RAhigh/CD27high T cells. Ends trimmed: V by 7 bases, J by 11 bases; bases unmatched to a gene: 18. CDR1 and CDR2, per the germline V gene, are SGHRS and YFSETQ. From cysteine to phenylalanine, the CDR3 is 15 amino acids long. Kept here is only the CDR3 DNA, which spans 45 bases and is read in frame from base 1.

The sample belongs to a study of blood T cells in healthy people across ages (dated by TCRdb to about 2015). For the study in its entirety: In model experiments, template switching captured about one uniquely barcoded TCR beta cDNA molecule for every two T cells. To track age-related changes in TCR beta repertoire diversity, the study relied on deep sequencing normalized with unique cDNA molecular identifiers. The donors were split into four age groups: young (average around 15 years), middle-aged (roughly 39), aged (approximately 59) and long-lived (approximately 80). To avoid experimental bias, donors of different ages were spread randomly across the sequencing lanes. For two donors (one aged 18 to 30 and one aged 80 or older), the study analyzed two additional independent replicas of 1 million unique cDNA reads from the same blood draw.

General study outcomes and caveats: Observed TCR beta diversity correlated strongly with the percentage of naive T cells measured by flow cytometry. Compared with the aged group, the long-lived group had more naive CD4+ T cells, fewer expanded clones and increased TCR diversity, suggesting age selection. Because profiling used bulk unsorted PBMCs, naive and antigen-experienced compartments could not be compared conclusively. Observed TCR beta diversity per million T cells fell roughly linearly with age, and a significant reduction was already apparent by age around 39. Estimates of total diversity based on one million sequenced T cells were regarded as lower bounds and as underestimates. Because the CMV infection status of the donors was unknown, age-related changes in expanded clonotypes may potentially have been confounded.

The library was prepared using 5' RACE. This sample was sequenced with an Illumina HiSeq 2500. A second PCR of 7 to 11 cycles was performed with a sample-barcoded 5' primer and a J-beta primer mix. A template-switch 5' adaptor carrying 12 random nucleotides introduced a unique molecular identifier onto each TCR beta cDNA molecule. Each sample yielded at least 2.5 million CDR3-containing paired-end reads. All of the RNA was converted into first-strand cDNA using the Mint cDNA synthesis kit, with a TRBC-specific oligonucleotide serving as the primer. After uracil-DNA glycosylase treatment, a first 18-cycle PCR used universal primers M1SS and BC2_uni_R on all cDNA. The authors' analysis ran thus. For normalization, 1 million high-quality reads, each with a distinct molecular identifier, were randomly selected from each sample. Reads sharing molecular identifiers were discarded rather than binned into consensus sequences. CDR3 identification, clonotype clustering and error correction used MiTCR with a Q25 quality threshold and the strictest error-elimination algorithm. Lower-bound total TCR beta diversity was estimated with a nonparametric unseen species model using Euler transformation. TCRdb trimmed the raw reads at Q25, called clones with MiXCR and kept productive beta chains. Each record represents a unique CDR3 protein, reported with the most common genes and DNA among its rows. These V and J calls rely on TCRdb rather than the paper's analysis. This sample comprises roughly 1.5 million distinct CDR3 sequences, 42% of them detected only once. Under 5% of the sample is in the top ten clones.

The chain links TRBV5-1 with TRBJ2-5, with TRBD2 matching 9 junction bases. Input material: blood. This receptor was obtained from a woman aged 18-29 years in good health. The DNA is TGCGCCAGCGATCTTTTTGGGACTAGCTCCCATGAGCAGTACTTC. Its protein is CASDLFGTSSHEQYF. The entire variable domain, with the stretches around the CDR3 drawn from the reference TRBV5-1 and TRBJ2-5 proteins, is KAGVTQTPRYLIKTRGQQVTLSCSPISGHRSVSWYQQTPGQGLQFLFEYFSETQRNKGNFPGRFSGRQFSNSRSEMNVSTLELGDSALYLCASDLFGTSSHEQYFGPGTRLLVL.